The following is a T cell receptor (beta chain) sequence with its context. Its cognate antigen is unknown. CDR1 and CDR2 from the germline V gene are GTSNPN and SVGIG (reference sequence). V was cut by 3 bases and J by 2 bases, with 11 bases left in between. The CDR3 loop spans 15 amino acids. Repertoires were generated with immunoSEQ multiplex PCR, while TCRdb's copy carries only in-frame clones and drops some. The sample carries 150,000 to 200,000 clones, around nine tenths recorded once. The data belong to a study of T cell responses to AZD1222 COVID-19 vaccine. Whole-study findings and limits: The donor group comprised mostly white British people and more females; the analysis possibly underestimated clonal diversity. Seropositive AZD1222 recipients at baseline numbered only five or six. Spike regions recognized by vaccine-associated CD4 TCRs spanned the protein, led by 160-218 and 743-854.

The clonotype comes from an adult who received the AZD1222 COVID-19 vaccine. The chain has TRBV30 and TRBJ1-6; D not certain. The specimen was peripheral blood, collected 28 days after the second AZD1222 dose. The CDR3 reads CAWRRVGTYNSPLHF. CDR3 coding DNA: TGTGCCTGGAGAAGAGTAGGGACCTATAATTCACCCCTCCACTTT.